The 6 T cell receptor beta chains reported below all come from one sample, sequenced in a study of shared clonotypes between healthy human individuals. The repertoire was sequenced with immunoSEQ multiplex PCR; TCRdb's copy has only in-frame clones and lacks some. The sample lists about 1.5 million clones, approximately 98% occurring once. The specimen was naive CD4+ T cells sorted from blood. The subset was: CD45RA+ positively selected. The receptors originated from a man aged 25-45 years in good health.

This chain joins TRBV11-3 and TRBJ2-7; D is unclear. There are 11 residues in the CDR3. With 6 bases removed from V and 0 bases from J, the gap between germline ends came to 3 bases. Germline assignment: CDR1 SGHNT and CDR2 YENEEA. The CDR3 DNA follows: TGTGCCAGCAGTGACTCCTACGAGCAGTACTTC. Translation gives CASSDSYEQYF.

In nucleotides, the CDR3 is TGTGCCAGCAGTGAATATCTAGCGTACAATGAGCAGTTCTTC. Residues: CASSEYLAYNEQFF. The genes are TRBV25-1 and TRBJ2-1; possible D gene TRBD2, 6 bases. The CDR3 extends over 14 amino acids. The V end was cut by 0 bases, the J end by 4 bases, with 7 bases between. Germline CDR1 reads MGHDK; CDR2 reads SYGVNS.

The CDR3 DNA sequence: TGTGCCAGCGGAGCTAGCGGGAGGCGACACGAGCAGTACTTC. Translating gives CASGASGRRHEQYF. The rearrangement links TRBV5-4 to TRBJ2-7, with 11 nucleotides matching TRBD2. Germline V gene lookup returns CDR1 SGHNT and CDR2 YYREEE (reference sequence). The junction had 8 bases not matched to a gene; V was cut back by 7 bases and J by 5 bases. This CDR3 contains 14 residues.

The chain combines TRBV28 with TRBJ1-2, with a tentative D call TRBD1 (5 bases). The germline V and J ends were trimmed by 8 bases and 6 bases, with 16 bases remaining between them. CDR3 length: 13 amino acids. In germline, CDR1 is MDHEN, CDR2 SYDVKM. CDR3 sequence reads: CASGGRRGNGYTF. CDR3 bases: TGTGCCAGCGGTGGCAGGAGGGGAAATGGCTACACCTTC.

The genes are TRBV9 and TRBJ2-1; 8 bases map to TRBD1. The CDR3 spans 14 residues. V shed 0 bases and J 7 bases; nucleotides not matched to a gene: 3. Germline V gives CDR1 SGDLS, CDR2 YYNGEE. The CDR3 DNA follows: TGTGCCAGCAGCGTAGGGGACAGGCTGAATGAGCAGTTCTTC. This translates into CASSVGDRLNEQFF.

V is TRBV18 and J is TRBJ1-2, with 7 bases matching TRBD1. The V segment lost 2 bases and the J segment 2 bases; nucleotides outside the gene matches: 17. Germline CDR1 and CDR2: KGHSH and LQKENI. The CDR3 extends over 19 amino acids. The CDR3 bases are TGTGCCAGCTCACCAAGTCTTGGCCGATCGGGACAGAGGAACTATGGCTACACCTTC. Its protein product is CASSPSLGRSGQRNYGYTF.